This T cell receptor (beta chain) was sequenced during a study of T cell clonotyping in hematopoietic cell transplantation. Time point of the sample: recipient sample about 28 days before transplant, after cytoreduction. Notes on the study in general: Few recipient clonotypes overlapped donors; over 95% were de novo at given depth. Graft donor and pretransplant recipient Inverse Simpson Index values predicted broader posttransplant TCR diversity. Pathologically expanded recipient clonotypes increased progressively from day 30 to day 180 as diversity fell.

This clone came up once. Antigen specificity is unknown. Profiling relied on immunoSEQ multiplex PCR, and the TCRdb table lists in-frame clones only, not all of them. The sample carries tens of thousands of clones, approximately 95% recorded once. The CDR3 length is 13 residues. Trimming cost V 4 bases and J 5 bases, with 11 bases left between them. The germline V gene has CDR1 MDHEN and CDR2 SYDVKM. This TCR was sampled from a woman in her fifties or sixties with acute myeloid leukemia. Some clones in this sample may be carry-over from other donors' samples. This specimen was peripheral blood mononuclear cells, taken before stem cell transplant. V is TRBV28 and J is TRBJ1-1; D call uncertain. The CDR3 region is CASSSPGETEAFF. The DNA of the CDR3 is TGTGCCAGCAGTTCCCCAGGAGAAACTGAAGCTTTCTTT.